The clone carrying this T cell receptor (beta chain) was seen only once. Its antigen is unknown. Any history of autoimmune disease or systemic immunosuppression disqualified patients. This table comes from immunoSEQ multiplex PCR, and its TCRdb copy is limited to in-frame clones, with some not included. The sample has about 60,000 clones; roughly 87% are singletons. The sample originates from a study of OX40 agonist ivuxolimab in advanced cancers. Turning to the study itself: Earlier treatment with anti-PD-1, anti-PD-L1 or anti-CTLA-4 was permitted, and about 40% had received some.

This CDR3 contains 13 residues. The V and J ends lost 5 bases and 7 bases, in that order; junction bases with no gene match: 4. CDR1 SGHNT and CDR2 YENEEA come from the germline V gene. Study outcomes and limitations: Expanded peripheral T cells had an undetermined antigen specificity.

The sequence was collected from an adult with an advanced solid tumor such as melanoma, head and neck, liver or kidney cancer. This sequence joins TRBV11-3 and TRBJ2-1; 8 nucleotides line up with TRBD1. Specimen: CD4+ or CD8+ T cells sorted from blood, collected in a trial of the OX40 agonist ivuxolimab. This CDR3 is CASSPGQGNEQFF. In DNA, the CDR3 is TGTGCCAGCAGCCCCGGACAGGGTAATGAGCAGTTCTTC.